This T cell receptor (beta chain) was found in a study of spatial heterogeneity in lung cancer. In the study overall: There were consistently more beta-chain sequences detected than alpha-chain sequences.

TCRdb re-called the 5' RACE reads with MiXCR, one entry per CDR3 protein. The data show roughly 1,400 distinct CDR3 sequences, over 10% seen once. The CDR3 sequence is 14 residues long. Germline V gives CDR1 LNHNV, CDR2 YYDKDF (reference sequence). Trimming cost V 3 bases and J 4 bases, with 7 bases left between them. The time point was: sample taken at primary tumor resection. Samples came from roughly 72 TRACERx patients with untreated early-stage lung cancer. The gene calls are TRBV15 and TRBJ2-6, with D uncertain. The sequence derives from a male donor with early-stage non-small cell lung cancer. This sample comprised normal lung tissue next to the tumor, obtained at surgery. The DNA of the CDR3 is TGTGCCACCAGCAGGTACGACGGGGCCAACGTCCTGACTTTC. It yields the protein CATSRYDGANVLTF.